This T cell receptor (beta chain) was recovered during a study of blood T cell repertoires in COVID-19. Study-wide context: Acute and convalescent COVID-19 specimens originated in the United States, Italy and Spain. Sources were T cells, B-cell-depleted T cells, or PBMCs; the material itself was cDNA or gDNA.

Original data processing: Reference gene primers were amplified, and this amplification served to estimate nucleated cell counts. The protocol was immunoSEQ multiplex PCR, while the TCRdb copy is restricted to in-frame clones and leaves out a portion. V and J calls and clone size are copied from that table; D and trimming were computed from the DNA. The table shows about 310,000 clones, with around 87% occurring only once. This clone came up once. Germline V CDR1 and CDR2: SGHVS, FQNEAQ. This CDR3 contains 15 residues. The V gene end was trimmed by 1 base and the J gene end by 4 bases; junction bases not matched to a gene: 4.

The clonotype was recovered from a man in his forties or fifties with active or convalescent COVID-19. The V call is TRBV7-8, the J call TRBJ2-3; 8 positions match TRBD2. The sample consisted of peripheral blood. CDR3 in amino acids: CASSLDGGAADTQYF. The CDR3 DNA is TGTGCCAGCAGCTTAGACGGGGGGGCCGCAGATACGCAGTATTTT.